What follows is one TCR beta chain and its context. What it recognizes is unknown. Germline V gene sequence: CDR1 LGHNA, CDR2 YSLEER. The CDR3 has 15 amino acids. V dropped 0 bases and J dropped 0 bases, with 8 bases sitting between them. Method: immunoSEQ multiplex PCR; TCRdb's copy keeps in-frame clones and lacks some. Among 65,000 to 70,000 clones listed, around four fifths were seen once. The data derive from a study of T cell responses to AZD1222 COVID-19 vaccine. Notes on the study in general: Every sample of the repertoires postdated the peak T cell response. Among AZD1222 vaccinees, only six were seropositive at baseline. Reportedly, close to half of spike-specific TCRs are directed against unmutated variant regions. After two AZD1222 doses, spike-specific TCR breadth and depth rose versus day 0.

Sequencing was performed on peripheral blood, taken on day 0 of AZD1222 vaccination. The chain couples TRBV4-3 to TRBJ1-2; D not certain. This sequence was found in an adult in good health. The CDR3 loop reads CASSQDMGPNYGYTF. CDR3 DNA sequence: TGCGCCAGCAGCCAAGATATGGGCCCTAACTATGGCTACACCTTC.